These 30 T cell receptor beta chains were all obtained from the same sample, sequenced in a study of metastatic and nonmetastatic thyroid tumors. Ahead of thyroid surgery, no patient had received treatment of any kind. Using MiXCR, TCRdb re-called clones from the PCR reads. Among 55,000 to 75,000 clones listed, roughly 18% were seen once. Sequencing was carried out using blood. The receptors come from a female donor with papillary thyroid cancer or a benign thyroid nodule (not recorded which). Some clones in this sample may be carry-over from other donors' samples.

This clone has at least ten counts. The chain employs TRBV7-3 and TRBJ2-2; 7 nucleotides line up with TRBD2. The ends lost 6 bases at V and 2 bases at J; junction bases unmatched: 9. This CDR3 spans 16 amino acids. From germline, CDR1 is SGHTA and CDR2 FQGTGA. The CDR3 here is CASRGGLAVNTGELFF. The CDR3 DNA reads TGTGCCAGCAGAGGAGGTCTAGCGGTTAACACCGGGGAGCTGTTTTTT.

This clone was detected many times. The V and J genes are TRBV3-1 and TRBJ2-5; 9 bases align to TRBD2. The length of the CDR3 is 16 residues. Germline V gene data show CDR1 as LGHDT and CDR2 as YNNKEL (reference sequence). V trimming: 0 bases; J trimming: 5 bases; junction bases outside the gene matches: 7. The CDR3, as DNA: TGTGCCAGCAGCCAAGATTTGCTAGCGGGAAGGGAGACCCAGTACTTC. It codes for CASSQDLLAGRETQYF.

The rearrangement uses TRBV6-2 or TRBV6-3 and TRBJ2-7; TRBD2 aligns across 14 bases. The CDR3 is made up of 19 amino acids. Germline V CDR1 and CDR2: MNHEY, SVGEGT. Trimming cost V 2 bases and J 0 bases; bases outside gene matches: 9. Here the CDR3 DNA reads TGTGCCAGCAGTTACCTGGGGACTAGCGGGGGACCAACCTCCTACGAGCAGTACTTC. Protein: CASSYLGTSGGPTSYEQYF.

The sample holds many counts of this clone. This chain uses TRBV19 with TRBJ2-3; D gene uncertain. The CDR3 extends over 14 amino acids. V lost 5 bases, J lost 6 bases, and 15 bases lay in between. CDR1 LNHDA and CDR2 SQIVND come from the germline V gene (reference sequence). This CDR3 is CASSLIFYGDTQYF. The CDR3 nucleotides read TGTGCCAGTAGTCTTATTTTCTATGGGGATACGCAGTATTTT.

V is TRBV11-2 and J is TRBJ2-1; 8 positions agree with TRBD2. The V segment lost 5 bases and the J segment 0 bases; nucleotides outside the gene matches: 3. Per the germline V gene, CDR1 is SGHAT and CDR2 is FQNNGV. The CDR3 loop spans 15 amino acids. Here the CDR3 DNA reads TGTGCCAGCAGCCTAACTAGCGGCTCCTACAATGAGCAGTTCTTC. This codes for CASSLTSGSYNEQFF.

This clone was recorded a few times. The J gene is TRBJ2-7, the V gene TRBV20-1; D might be TRBD2 (6 bases). Trimming stripped 4 bases from V and 9 bases from J, with 13 bases between. Per the germline V gene, CDR1 is DFQATT and CDR2 is SNEGSKA (reference sequence). The CDR3 is made up of 11 amino acids. As DNA, the CDR3 is TGCAGTGCTACAGGGCTGGGGGGGCAGTACTTC. Translated: CSATGLGGQYF.

This clone was counted at least ten times. This chain connects TRBV11-3 to TRBJ1-1; unclear D gene. The CDR3 spans 13 residues. Germline lookup yields CDR1 SGHNT and CDR2 YENEEA. V was pared by 2 bases and J by 1 base, with 5 bases between. DNA for the CDR3: TGTGCCAGCAGCTTACGGGGGAACACTGAAGCTTTCTTT. Its translation: CASSLRGNTEAFF.

This clone has just a few counts. The chain recombines TRBV7-8 with TRBJ1-2; the D gene is possibly TRBD1 (6 bases). V lost 1 base, J lost 8 bases, and 17 bases lay in between. Germline lookup yields CDR1 SGHVS and CDR2 FQNEAQ. The CDR3 extends over 15 amino acids. CDR3 sequence: CASSLVQGLTEGYTF. The CDR3 DNA reads as TGTGCCAGCAGCTTAGTGCAGGGGCTAACGGAAGGCTACACCTTC.

J is TRBJ2-1 and V is TRBV5-5; D is perhaps TRBD2 (5 bases). Germline loops: CDR1 SGHKS, CDR2 YYEKEE (reference sequence). Trimming cost V 4 bases and J 4 bases, with 15 bases left between them. This CDR3 contains 15 residues. The CDR3 protein is CASSNEGYSYNEQFF. The DNA for the CDR3 is TGTGCCAGCAGCAATGAGGGTTACTCATACAATGAGCAGTTCTTC.

This clone was detected many times. The chain recombines TRBV5-6 with TRBJ1-5, with 8 bases aligning to TRBD1. The CDR3 sequence is 13 residues long. The V gene end was trimmed by 4 bases and the J gene end by 9 bases; junction bases not matched to a gene: 6. Looked up from germline, CDR1 is SGHDT and CDR2 is YYEEEE. CDR3 bases: TGTGCCAGCAGCCCGGGACAGGTGGGGCCCCAGCATTTT. This translates into CASSPGQVGPQHF.

A note on this clone: Germline is not matched at one junction end, which may reflect a read error. The rearrangement joins TRBV5-1 to TRBJ2-5; D may match TRBD1 or TRBD2 (5 bases each). Germline V CDR1 and CDR2: SGHRS, YFSETQ. CDR3 length: 13 amino acids. The CDR3 region is CASSLGGRETKYF. The CDR3 DNA is TGCGCCAGCAGCTTGGGGGGGAGAGAGACCAAGTACTTC.

V and J are TRBV6-1 and TRBJ2-7, with D unresolved. The V gene lost 7 bases and the J gene lost 3 bases, with 13 bases spanning the gap. CDR3 length: 13 amino acids. Germline loops: CDR1 MNHNS, CDR2 SASEGT. In DNA, the CDR3 is TGTGCCAGCACGCGGCAAACCTTCTACGAGCAGTACTTC. This encodes CASTRQTFYEQYF.

Points on this clone: This may be a read error, as it is one base from a much larger clone. The CDR3 reads CASSTSASTDTQYF. The DNA for the CDR3 is TGTGCCAGTAGTACTAGCGCTAGCACAGATACGCAGTATTTT. The chain links TRBV19 to TRBJ2-3; the D gene is possibly TRBD2 (6 bases). With 4 bases removed from V and 0 bases from J, the gap between germline ends came to 8 bases. The CDR3 totals 14 residues. Germline values: CDR1 LNHDA, CDR2 SQIVND (reference sequence).

This clone was observed many times. V gene TRBV5-5 combines with J gene TRBJ2-7, with 10 nucleotides matching TRBD1. This CDR3 region has 15 residues. Losses at the gene ends were 4 bases for V and 5 bases for J; bases not matched to a gene: 9. Germline CDR1 is SGHKS and CDR2 is YYEKEE (reference sequence). In DNA form, the CDR3 reads TGTGCCAGCAGCCAACCCGGGACAGGGGAGGACGAGCAGTACTTC. It translates to CASSQPGTGEDEQYF.

Only a few counts were recorded for this clone. The chain recombines TRBV24-1 with TRBJ2-5; perhaps TRBD1 as D (6 bases). Germline V lookup: CDR1 KGHDR, CDR2 SFDVKD. Trimming removed 8 bases at V and 2 bases at J, with 17 bases between. This CDR3 spans 15 amino acids. The CDR3 spells CATNGKGVSQETQYF. DNA of the CDR3: TGTGCCACCAATGGAAAGGGGGTGTCACAAGAGACCCAGTACTTC.

V gene TRBV20-1 combines with J gene TRBJ1-6, with D tentatively TRBD1 (6 bases). Germline loops: CDR1 DFQATT, CDR2 SNEGSKA (reference sequence). V dropped 0 bases and J dropped 5 bases, with 11 bases sitting between them. This CDR3 has 15 amino acids. Here the CDR3 reads CSARDLQGDNSPLHF. The CDR3 DNA sequence: TGCAGTGCTAGAGATTTACAGGGAGATAATTCACCCCTCCACTTT.

The sample holds many counts of this clone. This chain connects TRBV6-2 or TRBV6-3 to TRBJ2-5, with a tentative D call TRBD1 (6 bases). Germline values: CDR1 MNHEY, CDR2 SVGEGT. This CDR3 region has 15 residues. The V end was cut by 0 bases, the J end by 5 bases, with 13 bases between. For the CDR3, the DNA is TGTGCCAGCAGTTACTCGTTGCAGAGGGGGGAGACCCAGTACTTC. Encoded protein: CASSYSLQRGETQYF.

This sequence joins TRBV27 and TRBJ1-2; TRBD1 might be the D (5 bases). The CDR3 has 13 amino acids. Germline CDR1 and CDR2: MNHEY and SMNVEV (reference sequence). Trimming removed 10 bases from V and 3 bases from J, with 15 bases in between. The CDR3: CATRGRGDYGYTF. Here the CDR3 DNA reads TGTGCCACTCGGGGCCGGGGGGACTATGGCTACACCTTC.

This clone was recorded at least ten times. This chain uses TRBV24-1 with TRBJ2-2; D tentatively reads TRBD1 or TRBD2 (6 bases each). V was shortened by 0 bases and J by 4 bases, with 14 bases between the two germline ends. The germline gives CDR1 KGHDR, CDR2 SFDVKD. The CDR3 is 17 amino acids. The CDR3 loop reads CATSDLRRGGSTGELFF. CDR3 DNA: TGTGCCACCAGTGATTTGAGACGAGGGGGGAGCACCGGGGAGCTGTTTTTT.

The chain joins TRBV28 to TRBJ2-3; D not resolved. Per the germline V gene, CDR1 is MDHEN and CDR2 is SYDVKM. The length of the CDR3 is 20 residues. With 2 bases removed from V and 0 bases from J, the gap between germline ends came to 24 bases. The CDR3 here is CASSLSPRWLVLTSTDTQYF. The DNA of the CDR3 is TGTGCCAGCAGTTTAAGCCCTCGGTGGTTGGTGTTAACTAGCACAGATACGCAGTATTTT.

Worth noting for this clone: A much bigger clone sits one base away, suggesting this may be a read error. The CDR3 DNA sequence: TGCACCAGCAGCTTGTCTGGGCACGATCAGTACTTC. Encoded protein: CTSSLSGHDQYF. V usage is TRBV5-1 and J usage is TRBJ2-7, with D unresolved. This CDR3 is 12 amino acids long. Germline V gene data show CDR1 as SGHRS and CDR2 as YFSETQ.

This clone was recorded many times. The rearrangement links TRBV10-1 to TRBJ2-1; 10 positions match TRBD1. Germline V CDR1 and CDR2: WNHNN, SYGVQD (reference sequence). The CDR3 consists of 14 residues. Germline trimming cut 8 bases from V and 9 bases from J; bases unmatched to any gene: 10. CDR3 in DNA: TGCGCCAGCTCCCCGGGACAGGGGATCAGTGAGCAGTTCTTC. Protein product: CASSPGQGISEQFF.

In its sample, this clone was seen many times. The rearrangement joins TRBV5-1 to TRBJ1-4, with D maybe TRBD1 (5 bases). CDR3 length: 14 residues. The V end was cut by 7 bases, the J end by 6 bases, with 16 bases between. Germline assignment: CDR1 SGHRS and CDR2 YFSETQ. The CDR3 loop is CASGPGRGDEKLFF. The CDR3 DNA reads TGCGCCAGCGGACCCGGACGGGGGGATGAAAAACTGTTTTTT.

This clone was seen at least ten times. The V call is TRBV6-1, the J call TRBJ1-4; D might be TRBD1 (5 bases). Trimming left V 6 bases short and J 10 bases short, with 18 bases between. This CDR3 is 14 amino acids long. The germline gives CDR1 MNHNS, CDR2 SASEGT. The CDR3 sequence is CASSPGQGPGKLFF. The CDR3 region has the DNA TGTGCCAGCAGCCCAGGACAAGGCCCCGGAAAACTGTTTTTT.

This clone was recorded many times. The chain employs TRBV29-1 and TRBJ2-2; TRBD2 matches at 15 bases. The germline V gene has CDR1 SQVTM and CDR2 ANQGSEA. The CDR3 covers 16 residues. The junction had 2 bases not matched to a gene; V was cut back by 6 bases and J by 0 bases. As DNA, the CDR3 is TGCAGCGTGGGACTAGCGGGAGGTGCGAACACCGGGGAGCTGTTTTTT. This codes for CSVGLAGGANTGELFF.

This clone has ten or more counts. This rearrangement joins TRBV9 to TRBJ1-2; D possibly corresponds to TRBD1 (6 bases). With 6 bases removed from V and 3 bases from J, the gap between germline ends came to 12 bases. CDR1 SGDLS and CDR2 YYNGEE come from the germline V gene. This CDR3 comprises 13 residues. The CDR3 protein is CASTSGTHYGYTF. DNA of the CDR3: TGTGCCAGCACGTCCGGGACACACTATGGCTACACCTTC.

Concerning this clone itself: The junction shows a germline mismatch at one end, possibly a read error. V usage is TRBV6-1 and J usage is TRBJ2-2; TRBD2 might be the D (6 bases). Looked up from germline, CDR1 is MNHNS and CDR2 is SASEGT. This CDR3 contains 18 residues. The CDR3 reads CASSEEMASVTNTVELFF. DNA for the CDR3: TGTGCCAGCAGTGAAGAGATGGCTAGCGTGACGAACACCGTGGAGCTGTTTTTT.

This clone was detected ten times or more. The gene calls are TRBV2 and TRBJ2-4; no firm D call. Germline CDR1 SNHLY, CDR2 FYNNEI. The ends were cut back, 6 bases at V and 1 base at J, with 10 bases in the middle. This CDR3 is 14 amino acids long. CDR3 in amino acids: CASRTDEAKNIQYF. The CDR3 nucleotides are TGTGCCAGCAGAACTGACGAGGCCAAAAACATTCAGTACTTC.

The rearrangement joins TRBV30 to TRBJ2-7; D remains unclear. Between the trimmed V and J ends, which lost 3 bases and 5 bases, there was a span of 14 bases. CDR1 and CDR2 (germline): GTSNPN, SVGIG (reference sequence). This CDR3 region has 13 residues. In DNA form, the CDR3 reads TGTGCCTGGAGCCGTTTGGGAAACGACGAGCAGTACTTC. It codes for CAWSRLGNDEQYF.

The chain links TRBV18 to TRBJ1-2, with D tentatively TRBD1 (5 bases). This CDR3 spans 12 amino acids. Trimming shortened V by 6 bases and J by 4 bases, and 9 bases separated the two germline ends. Germline V gene data show CDR1 as KGHSH and CDR2 as LQKENI. DNA of the CDR3: TGTGCCAGCTCCGACAGTTTCTATGGCTACACCTTC. Protein product: CASSDSFYGYTF.